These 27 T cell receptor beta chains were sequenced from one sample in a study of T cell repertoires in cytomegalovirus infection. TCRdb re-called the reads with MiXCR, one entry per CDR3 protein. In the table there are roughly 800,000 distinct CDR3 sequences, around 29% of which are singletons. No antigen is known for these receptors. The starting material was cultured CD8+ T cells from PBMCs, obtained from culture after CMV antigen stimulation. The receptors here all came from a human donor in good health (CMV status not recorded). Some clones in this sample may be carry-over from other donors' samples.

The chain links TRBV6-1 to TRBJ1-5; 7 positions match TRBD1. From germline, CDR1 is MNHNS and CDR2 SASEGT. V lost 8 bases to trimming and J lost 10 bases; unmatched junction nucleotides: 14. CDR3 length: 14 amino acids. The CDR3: CASSRGQRARPQHF. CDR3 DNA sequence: TGTGCCAGCTCCCGGGGACAGCGGGCGCGTCCCCAGCATTTT.

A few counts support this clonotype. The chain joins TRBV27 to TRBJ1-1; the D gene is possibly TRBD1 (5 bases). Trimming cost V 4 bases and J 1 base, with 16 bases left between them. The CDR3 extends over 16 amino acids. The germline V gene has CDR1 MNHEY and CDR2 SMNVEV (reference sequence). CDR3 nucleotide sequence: TGTGCCAGCAGTTATAGCTCGGGGGAGTGGAACACTGAAGCTTTCTTT. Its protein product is CASSYSSGEWNTEAFF.

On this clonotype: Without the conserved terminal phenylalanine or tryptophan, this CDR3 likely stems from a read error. The CDR3 DNA reads TGTGCCAGCAGCTACGGACAGACTGAAGCTTTCTCT. Protein sequence: CASSYGQTEAFS. The chain combines TRBV7-6 with TRBJ1-1, with D perhaps matching TRBD1 (6 bases). The CDR3 loop spans 12 amino acids. The germline gives CDR1 SGHVS, CDR2 FNYEAQ. The V end was cut by 4 bases, the J end by 5 bases, with 8 bases between.

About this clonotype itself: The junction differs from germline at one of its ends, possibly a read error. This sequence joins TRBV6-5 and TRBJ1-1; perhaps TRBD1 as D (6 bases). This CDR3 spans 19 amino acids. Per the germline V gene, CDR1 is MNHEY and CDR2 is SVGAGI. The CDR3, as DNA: TGTGCCGGCAGCCCCAGGGGTTCAGGGGCGATAGAATTGAACACTGAAGCTTTCTTT. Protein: CAGSPRGSGAIELNTEAFF.

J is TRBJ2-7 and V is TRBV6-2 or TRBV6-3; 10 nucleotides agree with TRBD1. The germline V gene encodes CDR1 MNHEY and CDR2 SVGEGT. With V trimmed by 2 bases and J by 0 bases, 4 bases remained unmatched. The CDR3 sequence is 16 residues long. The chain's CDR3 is CASSYDRDRGSYEQYV. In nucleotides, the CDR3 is TGTGCCAGCAGTTACGACCGGGACAGGGGCTCCTACGAGCAGTACGTC.

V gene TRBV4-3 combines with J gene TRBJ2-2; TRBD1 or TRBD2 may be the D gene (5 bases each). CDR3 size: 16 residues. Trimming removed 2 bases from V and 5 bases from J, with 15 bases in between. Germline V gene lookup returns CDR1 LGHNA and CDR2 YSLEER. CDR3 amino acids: CASSQRPRWGTGELFF. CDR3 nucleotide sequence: TGCGCCAGCAGCCAAAGACCCCGTTGGGGGACCGGGGAGCTGTTTTTT.

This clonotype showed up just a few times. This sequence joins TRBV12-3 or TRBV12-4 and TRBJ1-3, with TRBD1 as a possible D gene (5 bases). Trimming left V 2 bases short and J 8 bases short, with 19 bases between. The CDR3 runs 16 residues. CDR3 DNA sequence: TGTGCCAGCAGTTTAAGGATGGGGGGAATGGAGGACACCATATATTTT. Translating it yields CASSLRMGGMEDTIYF.

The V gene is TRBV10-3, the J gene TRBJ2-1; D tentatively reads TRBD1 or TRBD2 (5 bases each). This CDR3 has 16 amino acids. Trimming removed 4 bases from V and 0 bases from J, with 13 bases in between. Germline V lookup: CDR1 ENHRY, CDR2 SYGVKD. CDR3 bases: TGTGCCATCAGTGTGGGGACGGCCAGCTCCTACAATGAGCAGTTCTTC. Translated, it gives CAISVGTASSYNEQFF.

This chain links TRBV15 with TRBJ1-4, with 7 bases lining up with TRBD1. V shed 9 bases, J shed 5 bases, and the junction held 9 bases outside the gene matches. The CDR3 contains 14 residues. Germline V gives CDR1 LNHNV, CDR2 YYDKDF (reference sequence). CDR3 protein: CATNEGAYNEKLFF. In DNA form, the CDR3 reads TGTGCCACGAATGAGGGGGCTTACAATGAAAAACTGTTTTTT.

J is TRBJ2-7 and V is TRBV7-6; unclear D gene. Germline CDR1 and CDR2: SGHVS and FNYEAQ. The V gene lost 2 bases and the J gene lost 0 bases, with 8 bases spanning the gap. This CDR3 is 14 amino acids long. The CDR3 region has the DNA TGTGCCAGCAGCTTAAGTCCCATCTCCTACGAGCAGTACTTC. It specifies CASSLSPISYEQYF. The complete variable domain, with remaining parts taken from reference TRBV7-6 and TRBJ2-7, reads GAGVSQSPRYKVTKRGQDVALRCDPISGHVSLYWYRQALGQGPEFLTYFNYEAQQDKSGLPNDRFSAERPEGSISTLTIQRTEQRDSAMYRCASSLSPISYEQYFGPGTRLTVT.

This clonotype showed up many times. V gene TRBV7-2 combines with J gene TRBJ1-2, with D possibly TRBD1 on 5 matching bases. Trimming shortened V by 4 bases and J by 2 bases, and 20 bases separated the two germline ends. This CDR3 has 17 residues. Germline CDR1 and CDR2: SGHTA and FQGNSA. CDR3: CASSSFGTELANYGYTF. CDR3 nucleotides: TGTGCCAGCAGCTCCTTCGGGACTGAACTAGCGAACTATGGCTACACCTTC.

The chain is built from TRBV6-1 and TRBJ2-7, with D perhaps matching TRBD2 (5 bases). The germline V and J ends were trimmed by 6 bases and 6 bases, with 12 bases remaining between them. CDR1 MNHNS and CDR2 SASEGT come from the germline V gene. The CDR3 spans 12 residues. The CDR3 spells CASSLNRGEQYF. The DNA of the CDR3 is TGTGCCAGCAGCCTAAACCGGGGCGAGCAGTACTTC.

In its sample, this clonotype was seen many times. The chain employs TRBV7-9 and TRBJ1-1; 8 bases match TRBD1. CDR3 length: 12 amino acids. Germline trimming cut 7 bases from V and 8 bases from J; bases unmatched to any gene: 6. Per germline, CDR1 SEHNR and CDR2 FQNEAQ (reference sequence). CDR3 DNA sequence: TGTGCCAGCACGATTGACAGGGGCGAAGCTTTCTTT. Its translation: CASTIDRGEAFF.

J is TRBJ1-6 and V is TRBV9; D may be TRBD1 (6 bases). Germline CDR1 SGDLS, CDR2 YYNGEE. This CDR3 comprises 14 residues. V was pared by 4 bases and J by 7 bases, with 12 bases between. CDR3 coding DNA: TGTGCCAGCAGCACCCAGGGGTCGAATTCACCCCTCCACTTT. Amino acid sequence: CASSTQGSNSPLHF.

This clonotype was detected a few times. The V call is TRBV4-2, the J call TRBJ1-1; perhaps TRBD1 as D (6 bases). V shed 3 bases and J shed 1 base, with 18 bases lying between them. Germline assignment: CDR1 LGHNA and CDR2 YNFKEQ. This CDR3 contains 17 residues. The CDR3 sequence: CASSQEDRGATNTEAFF. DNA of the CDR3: TGTGCCAGCAGCCAGGAAGATAGGGGGGCGACGAACACTGAAGCTTTCTTT.

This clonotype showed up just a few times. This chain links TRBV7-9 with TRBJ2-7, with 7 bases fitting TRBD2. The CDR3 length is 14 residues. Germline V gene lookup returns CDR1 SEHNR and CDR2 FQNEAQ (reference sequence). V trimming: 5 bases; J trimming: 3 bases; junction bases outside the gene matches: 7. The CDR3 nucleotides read TGTGCCAGCAGCCCGCGGGGGTCACGCTACGAGCAGTACTTC. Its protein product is CASSPRGSRYEQYF.

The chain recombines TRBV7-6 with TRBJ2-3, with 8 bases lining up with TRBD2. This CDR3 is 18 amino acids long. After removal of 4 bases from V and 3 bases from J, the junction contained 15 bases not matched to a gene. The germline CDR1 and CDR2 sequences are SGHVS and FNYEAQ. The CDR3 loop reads CASSSGTSFSRWTDTQYF. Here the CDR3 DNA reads TGTGCCAGCAGCTCTGGGACTAGTTTTTCCCGGTGGACAGATACGCAGTATTTT.

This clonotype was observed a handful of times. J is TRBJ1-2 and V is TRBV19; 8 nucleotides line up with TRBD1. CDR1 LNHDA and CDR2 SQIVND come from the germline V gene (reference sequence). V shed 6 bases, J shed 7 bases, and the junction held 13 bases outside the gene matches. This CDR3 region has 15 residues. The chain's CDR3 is CASRTGTGGGSGYTF. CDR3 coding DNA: TGTGCCAGTAGGACCGGGACAGGAGGTGGGTCTGGCTACACCTTC.

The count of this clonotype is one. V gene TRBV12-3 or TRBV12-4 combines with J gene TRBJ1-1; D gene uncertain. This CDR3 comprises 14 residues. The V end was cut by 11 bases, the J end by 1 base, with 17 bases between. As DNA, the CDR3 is TGTGCCTCCCTAGGGAACTCCGAGAACACTGAAGCTTTCTTT. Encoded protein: CASLGNSENTEAFF.

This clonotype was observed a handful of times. DNA for the CDR3: TGTGCCAGCAGTCCTTACATTCCGGGACCAACGAACACCGGGGAGCTGTTTTTT. The encoded protein is CASSPYIPGPTNTGELFF. This chain links TRBV6-5 with TRBJ2-2, with D perhaps assigned TRBD1 or TRBD2 (5 bases each). The germline V gene has CDR1 MNHEY and CDR2 SVGAGI. This CDR3 is built from 18 residues. V gave up 5 bases and J gave up 0 bases, with 19 bases separating them.

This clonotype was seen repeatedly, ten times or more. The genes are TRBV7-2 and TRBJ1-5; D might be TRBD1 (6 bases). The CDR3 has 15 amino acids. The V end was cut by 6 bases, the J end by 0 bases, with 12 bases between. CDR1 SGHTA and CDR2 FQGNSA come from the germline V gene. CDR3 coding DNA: TGTGCCAGCAGTTCGACAGGAAATAGCAATCAGCCCCAGCATTTT. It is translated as CASSSTGNSNQPQHF.

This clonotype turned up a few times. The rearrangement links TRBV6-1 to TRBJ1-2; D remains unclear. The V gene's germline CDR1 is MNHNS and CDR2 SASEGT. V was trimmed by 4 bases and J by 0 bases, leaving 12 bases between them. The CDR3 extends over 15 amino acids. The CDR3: CASSAERYTNYGYTF. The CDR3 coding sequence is TGTGCCAGCAGTGCAGAGCGGTACACTAACTATGGCTACACCTTC.

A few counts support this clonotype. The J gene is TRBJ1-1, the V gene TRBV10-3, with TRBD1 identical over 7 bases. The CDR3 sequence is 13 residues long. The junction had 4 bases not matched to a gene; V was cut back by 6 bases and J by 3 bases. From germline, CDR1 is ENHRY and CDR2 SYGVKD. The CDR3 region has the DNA TGTGCCATCAGGATCACAGGGGACACTGAAGCTTTCTTT. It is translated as CAIRITGDTEAFF.

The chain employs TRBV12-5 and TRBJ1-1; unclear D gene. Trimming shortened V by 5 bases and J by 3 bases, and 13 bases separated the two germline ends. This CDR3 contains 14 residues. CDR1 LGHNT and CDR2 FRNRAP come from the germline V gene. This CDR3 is CASGPSFGDTEAFF. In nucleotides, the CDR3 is TGTGCTAGTGGTCCCTCTTTCGGAGACACTGAAGCTTTCTTT.

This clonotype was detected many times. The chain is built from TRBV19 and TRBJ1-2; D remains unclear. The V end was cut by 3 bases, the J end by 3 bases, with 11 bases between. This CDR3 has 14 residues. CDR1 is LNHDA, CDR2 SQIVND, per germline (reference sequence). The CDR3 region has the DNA TGTGCCAGTAGTATTTTCGCTGGCCACTATGGCTACACCTTC. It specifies CASSIFAGHYGYTF.

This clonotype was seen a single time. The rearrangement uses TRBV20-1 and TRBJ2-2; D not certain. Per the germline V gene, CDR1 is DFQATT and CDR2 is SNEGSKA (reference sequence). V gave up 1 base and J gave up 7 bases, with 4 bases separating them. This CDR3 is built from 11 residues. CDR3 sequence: CSARVSGELFF. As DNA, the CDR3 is TGCAGTGCTAGAGTAAGCGGGGAGCTGTTTTTT.

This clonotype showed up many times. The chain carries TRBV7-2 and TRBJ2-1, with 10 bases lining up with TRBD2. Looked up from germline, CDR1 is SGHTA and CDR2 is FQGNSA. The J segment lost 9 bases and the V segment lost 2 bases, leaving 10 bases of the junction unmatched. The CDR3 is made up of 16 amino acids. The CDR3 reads CASSLRASGGPGEQFF. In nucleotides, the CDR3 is TGTGCCAGCAGCTTAAGAGCTAGCGGGGGCCCGGGTGAGCAGTTCTTC.